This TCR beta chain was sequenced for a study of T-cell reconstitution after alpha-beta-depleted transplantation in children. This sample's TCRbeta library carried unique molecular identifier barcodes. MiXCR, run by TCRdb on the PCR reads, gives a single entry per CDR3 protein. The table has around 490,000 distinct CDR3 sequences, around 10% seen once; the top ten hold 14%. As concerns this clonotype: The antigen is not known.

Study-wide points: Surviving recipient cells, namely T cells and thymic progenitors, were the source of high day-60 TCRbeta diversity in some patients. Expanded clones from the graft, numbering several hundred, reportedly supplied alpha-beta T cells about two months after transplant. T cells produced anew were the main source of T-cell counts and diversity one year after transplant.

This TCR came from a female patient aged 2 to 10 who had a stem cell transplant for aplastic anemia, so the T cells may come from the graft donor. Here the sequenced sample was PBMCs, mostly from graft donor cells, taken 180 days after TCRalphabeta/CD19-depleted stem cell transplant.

CDR3: CASSRTPDTQYF. Written as DNA, the CDR3 is TGTGCCAGCAGCAGGACCCCAGATACGCAGTATTTT. The chain joins TRBV9 to TRBJ2-3; no firm D call. The CDR3 sequence is 12 residues long. V gave up 4 bases and J gave up 4 bases, with 7 bases separating them. Germline assignment: CDR1 SGDLS and CDR2 YYNGEE.